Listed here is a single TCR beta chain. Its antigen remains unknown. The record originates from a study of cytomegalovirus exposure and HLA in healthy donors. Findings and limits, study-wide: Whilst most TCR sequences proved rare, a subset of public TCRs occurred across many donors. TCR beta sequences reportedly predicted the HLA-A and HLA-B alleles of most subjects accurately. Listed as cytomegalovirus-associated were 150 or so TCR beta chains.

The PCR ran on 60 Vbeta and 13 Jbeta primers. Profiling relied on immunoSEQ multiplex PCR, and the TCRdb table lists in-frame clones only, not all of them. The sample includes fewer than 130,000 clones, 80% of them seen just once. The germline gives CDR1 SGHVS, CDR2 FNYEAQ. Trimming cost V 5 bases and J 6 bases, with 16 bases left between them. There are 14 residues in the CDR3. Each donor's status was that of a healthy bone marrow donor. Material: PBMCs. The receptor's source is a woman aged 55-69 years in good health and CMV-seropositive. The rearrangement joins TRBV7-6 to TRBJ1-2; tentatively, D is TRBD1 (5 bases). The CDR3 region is CASSARLGLDGYTF. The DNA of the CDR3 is TGTGCCAGCAGCGCTCGACTGGGGCTGGATGGCTACACCTTC.